The entry that follows covers one TCR beta chain sequence. This sample was included in a study of graft-versus-host responses after intestinal transplantation. Study overall: Isolated intestinal, liver-intestinal, or multivisceral transplants were what recipients had. Once they had received anti-thymocyte globulin induction, all recipients took tacrolimus and steroids for approximately 3 years. Study-wide findings and caveats: GvH clones were found in recipient marrow; some appeared first in ileum or blood.

Libraries were prepared by immunoSEQ multiplex PCR; TCRdb keeps only in-frame clonotypes and omits some of them. The table includes 21,000 or so clones, about 60% detected once. Researchers sorted proliferating CFSE-low CD3+CD4+ and CD3+CD8+ responders once the reaction had finished. Source: alloreactive CD4+ T cells from a mixed lymphocyte reaction culture, taken before intestinal transplant. Subset indicated: CFSE-low proliferating T cells sorted from roughly six-day pre-transplant mixed lymphocyte reaction (GvH or HvG direction). This receptor was taken from a human patient who received an intestinal transplant.

CDR3 DNA: TGCGCCAGCAGTGGGACTAGCGGCTCCTACAATGAGCAGTTCTTC. This encodes CASSGTSGSYNEQFF. V gene TRBV10-1 combines with J gene TRBJ2-1; 10 bases map to TRBD2. CDR1 is WNHNN and CDR2 is SYGVQD in the germline V gene (reference sequence). Losses at the gene ends were 4 bases for V and 0 bases for J; bases not matched to a gene: 0. The CDR3 has 15 residues.